This T cell receptor (beta chain) comes out of a study of CD8+ T cells in alopecia areata. This clone appeared a few times. Sequencing templates came from extracted RNA that was reverse transcribed into cDNA. Profiling relied on immunoSEQ multiplex PCR, and the TCRdb table lists in-frame clones only, not all of them. The sample consists of some 150,000 clones, around 62% of them appearing once. CDR1 and CDR2 (germline): WSHSY, SAAADI. Trimming pared 2 bases from V and 2 bases from J, leaving 7 bases between. This CDR3 is built from 14 residues. The TCR was taken from a human donor in good health. The rearrangement uses TRBV10-2 and TRBJ2-1, with D unclear. Sequencing was carried out using CD8+ T cells sorted from blood. CDR3 region: CASSEGGTYNEQFF. DNA for the CDR3: TGCGCCAGCAGTGAGGGCGGAACCTACAATGAGCAGTTCTTC.